These T cell receptor beta chains were read from a single sample in a study of shared clonotypes between healthy human individuals. This table comes from immunoSEQ multiplex PCR, and its TCRdb copy is limited to in-frame clones, with some not included. The sample consists of around 980,000 clones, 75% to 85% of them appearing once. Sequencing was performed on memory CD4+ T cells from PBMCs. The receptors originated from a man aged 18 to 29 in good health. Some clones in this sample may be carry-over from other donors' samples. The CDR3 runs from the conserved cysteine through the conserved F or W. The D gene is left open where the match is weak. The size of a clone is reported for some rows only, either as once, few or many, or as a class for expanded clones.

>TRBV28|.|.|TRBJ1-1
TGTGCCAGCAGGCCGAGGGGCCACCGTTACACTGAAGCTTTCTTT
CASRPRGHRYTEAFF
>TRBV28|.|.|TRBJ2-7
TGTGCCAGCAACGCCGGGCCACCCGCCGAGCAGTACTTC
CASNAGPPAEQYF
>TRBV27|.|TRBD1|TRBJ2-1
TGTGCCAGCAGTCCCCGACAGGGCTCCTACAATGAGCAGTTCTTC
CASSPRQGSYNEQFF
>TRBV7-2|.|.|TRBJ2-7
TGTGCCAGCAGCCTCCGGGGAGGTAGAGGCGAGCAGTACTTC
CASSLRGGRGEQYF
>TRBV27|.|.|TRBJ1-1
TGTGCCAGCAGGACGGTCCGGGACACTGAAGCTTTCTTT
CASRTVRDTEAFF
>TRBV5-4|once|.|TRBJ2-7
TGTGCCAGCAACCGGGCTTCGGGGGAATACGACGAGCAGTACTTC
CASNRASGEYDEQYF
>TRBV10-2|.|.|TRBJ2-7
TGCGCCAGCAGTGACAACCGACGCGGCTCCGAGCAGTACTTC
CASSDNRRGSEQYF
>TRBV10-3|many|TRBD1|TRBJ1-1
TGTGCCATCAGTGAAGCGACAGGGTGGGGGACTGAAGCTTTCTTT
CAISEATGWGTEAFF
>TRBV7-2|.|TRBD2|TRBJ2-3
TGTGCCAGCAGCCCGGGGACTAGCGGGAGCACAGATACGCAGTATTTT
CASSPGTSGSTDTQYF
>TRBV27|.|.|TRBJ2-6
TGTGCCAGCAGTTCGTTAAGCTCTGGGGCCAACGTCCTGACTTTC
CASSSLSSGANVLTF
>TRBV30|few|TRBD1|TRBJ2-5
TGTGCCTGTAACAGGGGGTTTGGAGAGACCCAGTACTTC
CACNRGFGETQYF
>TRBV9|.|.|TRBJ2-2
TGTGCCAGCACCGGGGGACTTGGGTCGGACACCGGGGAGCTGTTTTTT
CASTGGLGSDTGELFF
>TRBV7-2|.|.|TRBJ2-6
TGTGCCAGCAGCTTATCCTTGTACGGGGCCAACGTCCTGACTTTC
CASSLSLYGANVLTF
>TRBV7-2|.|.|TRBJ2-3
TGTGCCAGCAGCTCCTACGGGGATACGCAGTATTTT
CASSSYGDTQYF
>TRBV7-9|.|.|TRBJ1-1
TGTGCCAGCAGCCCAACAGACAGGATTGAAGCTTTCTTT
CASSPTDRIEAFF
>TRBV18|.|.|TRBJ2-5
TGTGCCAGCTCACCCCAACGGAGTGAAGAGACCCAGTACTTC
CASSPQRSEETQYF
>TRBV2|.|.|TRBJ1-2
TGTGCCAGCACTGAGCTCTGGGACACAAACTATGGCTACACCTTC
CASTELWDTNYGYTF
>TRBV6-5|.|.|TRBJ2-7
TGTGCCAGCAGGGCAAGTTCCTACGAGCAGTACTTC
CASRASSYEQYF
>TRBV4-1|.|.|TRBJ2-6
TGCGCCAGCAGCCAAGATCGGGGCTCTGGGGCCAACGTCCTGACTTTC
CASSQDRGSGANVLTF
>TRBV20-1|.|.|TRBJ1-4
TGCAGTGCCCGGACTAATGAAAAACTGTTTTTT
CSARTNEKLFF
>TRBV5-1|few|.|TRBJ1-4
TGCGCCAGCAAGCAGGATCCAACTAATGAAAAACTGTTTTTT
CASKQDPTNEKLFF
>TRBV21-1|.|.|TRBJ2-3
TGTGCCAGCAGCAAAGGGCGCACAGATACGCAGTATTTT
CASSKGRTDTQYF
>TRBV11-1|.|.|TRBJ2-7
TGTGCCAGCAGCCCCCAAGGGAGCTCCTACGAGCAGTACTTC
CASSPQGSSYEQYF
>TRBV5-1|.|TRBD2|TRBJ2-1
TGCGCCAGCAGCTGGACTGCGGGAGGGCCCTATGAGCAGTTCTTC
CASSWTAGGPYEQFF